This T cell receptor (beta chain) was obtained from a study of T cell responses to AZD1222 COVID-19 vaccine. Study in general: The study pooled second doses at about 4 or about 12 weeks. The study, taken as a whole, reports: Of spike-specific TCRs, nearly half reportedly target regions left unmutated in variants. Compared with day 0, the breadth and depth of the Spike-specific TCR repertoire rose significantly after two doses of AZD1222. Repertoires were collected only later (after the peak T cell response had occurred).

Regarding this clone: What it recognizes is unknown.

Germline lookup yields CDR1 MDHEN and CDR2 SYDVKM. J gave up 6 bases and V 10 bases, and 7 bases lay outside the gene matches. CDR3 size: 13 residues. Some clones are missing from TCRdb's copy, which holds only in-frame ones; the method was immunoSEQ multiplex PCR. The sample lists more than 100,000 clones; approximately 84% were seen once. The TCR was taken from an adult in good health. The sequencing used peripheral blood, collected on day 0 of AZD1222 vaccination. The chain has TRBV28 and TRBJ2-1; TRBD1 matches at 9 bases. CDR3: CATWTGETNEQFF. The CDR3 coding sequence is TGTGCCACCTGGACAGGGGAAACCAATGAGCAGTTCTTC.